These 28 T cell receptor beta chains came from one sample sequenced in a study of T-cell memory formation after mild COVID-19. TCRdb fed the 5' RACE reads into MiXCR, producing one record per CDR3 protein. The table has approximately 480,000 distinct CDR3 sequences, 15% to 20% seen once; the top ten hold 10% to 15%. The sequenced sample was PBMCs or a T cell subset sorted from them (not recorded which). These receptor sequences come from an adult woman who had mild COVID-19 (a few samples of this study predate the infection). Cell type and time point are not known.

This clonotype has more than one count but fewer than ten. The chain couples TRBV5-4 to TRBJ2-7; 8 positions match TRBD2. With 3 bases clipped from V and 4 bases from J, the junction kept 9 bases outside the gene matches. Germline loops: CDR1 SGHNT, CDR2 YYREEE (reference sequence). The CDR3 spans 15 residues. DNA for the CDR3: TGTGCCAGCAGCTCCCGACTAGCGTCTGCTTACGAGCAGTACTTC. Encoded protein: CASSSRLASAYEQYF.

This clonotype was detected only a few times. The rearrangement links TRBV29-1 to TRBJ1-1; 8 nucleotides match TRBD1. The V segment lost 6 bases and the J segment 0 bases; nucleotides outside the gene matches: 9. This CDR3 comprises 15 residues. Germline V gene lookup returns CDR1 SQVTM and CDR2 ANQGSEA. CDR3 nucleotide sequence: TGCAGCGTCAGGGGGCGGCCCGGGGTGAACACTGAAGCTTTCTTT. Its protein product is CSVRGRPGVNTEAFF. The full variable domain, with the rest looked up from reference TRBV29-1 and TRBJ1-1, is SAVISQKPSRDICQRGTSLTIQCQVDSQVTMMFWYRQQPGQSLTLIATANQGSEATYESGFVIDKFPISRPNLTFSTLTVSNMSPEDSSIYLCSVRGRPGVNTEAFFGQGTRLTVV.

The table lists this clonotype with a few counts. The chain recombines TRBV7-9 with TRBJ2-1; 12 bases agree with TRBD2. This CDR3 spans 12 amino acids. Per the germline V gene, CDR1 is SEHNR and CDR2 is FQNEAQ (reference sequence). Germline trimming cut 5 bases from V and 15 bases from J; bases unmatched to any gene: 5. The CDR3: CASSLGLAGMFF. CDR3 nucleotides: TGTGCCAGCAGCCTAGGACTAGCGGGAATGTTCTTC. Together with reference TRBV7-9 and TRBJ2-1, the CDR3 gives the full variable domain: DTGVSQNPRHKITKRGQNVTFRCDPISEHNRLYWYRQTLGQGPEFLTYFQNEAQLEKSRLLSDRFSAERPKGSFSTLEIQRTEQGDSAMYLCASSLGLAGMFFGPGTRLTVL.

This clonotype was seen repeatedly, ten times or more. The chain couples TRBV7-2 to TRBJ2-3; 7 bases align to TRBD2. Germline lookup yields CDR1 SGHTA and CDR2 FQGNSA. The CDR3 spans 15 residues. Trimming removed 1 base from V and 3 bases from J; junction bases left unmatched: 4. DNA of the CDR3: TGTGCCAGCAGCTTAGTGGGGGGAGGGACAGATACGCAGTATTTT. Translating it yields CASSLVGGGTDTQYF.

V and J are TRBV7-9 and TRBJ2-7, with unresolved D. Trimming took 7 bases from V and 3 from J, leaving 19 bases between them. The CDR3 is made up of 15 amino acids. CDR1 is SEHNR, CDR2 FQNEAQ, per germline (reference sequence). CDR3: CASTSYEVPRYEQYF. The CDR3 coding sequence is TGTGCCAGCACCTCGTACGAGGTCCCTCGCTACGAGCAGTACTTC.

A few counts support this clonotype. The J gene is TRBJ2-7, the V gene TRBV24-1, with D tentatively TRBD2 (6 bases). The CDR3 totals 15 residues. Germline V gene lookup returns CDR1 KGHDR and CDR2 SFDVKD. The V end was cut by 4 bases, the J end by 3 bases, with 15 bases between. The CDR3 sequence is CATSEGPGTFYEQYF. DNA for the CDR3: TGTGCCACCAGTGAGGGCCCCGGGACTTTCTACGAGCAGTACTTC.

The rearrangement uses TRBV6-2 or TRBV6-3 and TRBJ2-6, with D possibly matching TRBD1 (5 bases). Per germline, CDR1 MNHEY and CDR2 SVGEGT. V was trimmed by 6 bases and J by 3 bases, leaving 6 bases between them. The CDR3 covers 13 residues. The CDR3 nucleotides read TGTGCCAGCAGCAGGGATGGGGCCAACGTCCTGACTTTC. Amino acid sequence: CASSRDGANVLTF.

This chain links TRBV11-2 with TRBJ2-2; 7 bases fit TRBD2. The CDR3 length is 15 residues. The J segment lost 3 bases and the V segment lost 4 bases, leaving 5 bases of the junction unmatched. Germline V gene lookup returns CDR1 SGHAT and CDR2 FQNNGV. The CDR3 reads CASSWGRGYTGELFF. The CDR3 nucleotides read TGTGCCAGCAGCTGGGGGAGGGGATACACCGGGGAGCTGTTTTTT. The full variable domain, its missing parts supplied by reference TRBV11-2 and TRBJ2-2, is EAGVAQSPRYKIIEKRQSVAFWCNPISGHATLYWYQQILGQGPKLLIQFQNNGVVDDSQLPKDRFSAERLKGVDSTLKIQPAKLEDSAVYLCASSWGRGYTGELFFGEGSRLTVL.

The gene calls are TRBV12-3 or TRBV12-4 and TRBJ1-5, with D possibly matching TRBD1 (6 bases). This CDR3 is built from 13 residues. Trimming removed 5 bases from V and 5 bases from J, with 10 bases in between. CDR3 amino acids: CASSTNRDQPQHF. For the CDR3, the DNA is TGTGCCAGCAGTACAAACAGGGATCAGCCCCAGCATTTT.

This chain joins TRBV5-5 and TRBJ2-5, with D hard to call. The CDR3 extends over 15 amino acids. Trimming removed 0 bases at V and 2 bases at J, with 11 bases between. Germline V gene data show CDR1 as SGHKS and CDR2 as YYEKEE (reference sequence). CDR3 in amino acids: CASSLGPLGQETQYF. The CDR3, as DNA: TGTGCCAGCAGCTTGGGGCCTTTGGGGCAAGAGACCCAGTACTTC.

This clonotype was picked up a small number of times. The chain recombines TRBV7-9 with TRBJ2-5, with TRBD2 identical over 10 bases. Germline CDR1 SEHNR, CDR2 FQNEAQ (reference sequence). This CDR3 has 17 residues. With 5 bases clipped from V and 1 base from J, the junction kept 10 bases outside the gene matches. The CDR3 DNA follows: TGTGCCAGCAGCCGCCGCGGACTAGCGGTGTTCCAAGAGACCCAGTACTTC. This sequence encodes CASSRRGLAVFQETQYF.

The V and J genes are TRBV5-5 and TRBJ2-6; no reliable D call. The V and J ends lost 7 bases and 0 bases respectively, with 20 bases between them. The CDR3 loop spans 18 amino acids. The germline gives CDR1 SGHKS, CDR2 YYEKEE (reference sequence). The CDR3 protein is CASAASGRRSSGANVLTF. The CDR3 DNA follows: TGTGCCAGCGCGGCCTCCGGGCGCCGGAGCTCTGGGGCCAACGTCCTGACTTTC.

This clonotype was picked up a small number of times. The chain combines TRBV18 with TRBJ1-2, with D possibly TRBD1 on 6 matching bases. CDR3 size: 15 residues. Per the germline V gene, CDR1 is KGHSH and CDR2 is LQKENI. Trimming took off 3 bases at V and 0 bases at J, with 11 bases between the two ends. CDR3 DNA: TGTGCCAGCTCACCCGGGGGCCTAACTAACTATGGCTACACCTTC. It specifies CASSPGGLTNYGYTF.

This clonotype was detected only a few times. The gene calls are TRBV19 and TRBJ2-1, with 9 bases lining up with TRBD2. Germline V gives CDR1 LNHDA, CDR2 SQIVND (reference sequence). CDR3 length: 15 residues. J was trimmed by 7 bases and V by 3 bases; bases with no gene match: 7. CDR3 nucleotide sequence: TGTGCCAGTAGTATTACCCTAGCGGGGTATAATGAGCAGTTCTTC. Translated: CASSITLAGYNEQFF. The entire variable domain, with the rest obtained from reference TRBV19 and TRBJ2-1, is as follows: DGGITQSPKYLFRKEGQNVTLSCEQNLNHDAMYWYRQDPGQGLRLIYYSQIVNDFQKGDIAEGYSVSREKKESFPLTVTSAQKNPTAFYLCASSITLAGYNEQFFGPGTRLTVL.

This chain joins TRBV24-1 and TRBJ2-5; TRBD1 aligns across 7 bases. This CDR3 region has 15 residues. Losses at the gene ends were 3 bases for V and 7 bases for J; bases not matched to a gene: 10. The germline CDR1 and CDR2 sequences are KGHDR and SFDVKD. The CDR3 DNA reads as TGTGCCACCAGTGATATTGGCAGGGGGAAAGGGACCCAGTACTTC. The encoded protein is CATSDIGRGKGTQYF.

The chain carries TRBV21-1 and TRBJ2-3; the DNA was not used to check the table's D call, TRBD1. TRBV21-1 is an annotated pseudogene. The CDR3 totals 21 residues. The chain's CDR3 is CASSKRAGTAGRGREWHTQYF. The CDR3 DNA is TGTGCCAGCAGCAAAAGGGCTGGGACCGCCGGACGGGGGCGGGAGTGGCATACGCAGTATTTT.

This clonotype occurred a few times. V usage is TRBV11-2 and J usage is TRBJ2-1; possible D gene TRBD2, 5 bases. The length of the CDR3 is 14 residues. Germline lookup yields CDR1 SGHAT and CDR2 FQNNGV. Trimming took 1 base from V and 9 from J, leaving 13 bases between them. CDR3 sequence: CASSLARGYGEQFF. The CDR3 DNA reads TGTGCCAGCAGCTTAGCGAGAGGGTATGGTGAGCAGTTCTTC.

The chain employs TRBV7-9 and TRBJ2-7; perhaps TRBD1 as D (6 bases). The germline CDR1 and CDR2 sequences are SEHNR and FQNEAQ (reference sequence). Deletions cut 1 base from V and 2 bases from J, with 12 bases between. The CDR3 loop spans 15 amino acids. CDR3: CASSLVSGQPYEQYF. In nucleotides, the CDR3 is TGTGCCAGCAGCTTAGTATCCGGACAGCCCTACGAGCAGTACTTC. Together with reference TRBV7-9 and TRBJ2-7, the CDR3 gives the full variable domain: DTGVSQNPRHKITKRGQNVTFRCDPISEHNRLYWYRQTLGQGPEFLTYFQNEAQLEKSRLLSDRFSAERPKGSFSTLEIQRTEQGDSAMYLCASSLVSGQPYEQYFGPGTRLTVT.

This clonotype was counted a few times. The V call is TRBV11-2, the J call TRBJ2-5; perhaps TRBD2 as D (5 bases). V lost 1 base and J lost 7, with 13 bases in between. The CDR3 length is 14 residues. Germline CDR1 is SGHAT and CDR2 is FQNNGV. CDR3 in DNA: TGTGCCAGCAGCTTAGCCGGGGAGAGCGGGACCCAGTACTTC. Its protein is CASSLAGESGTQYF.

The rearrangement joins TRBV5-6 to TRBJ1-2, with 8 bases that match TRBD1. The germline V gene has CDR1 SGHDT and CDR2 YYEEEE. The ends lost 5 bases at V and 4 bases at J; junction bases unmatched: 4. The CDR3 consists of 13 residues. The CDR3 protein is CASRGQGTYGYTF. CDR3 nucleotide sequence: TGTGCCAGCAGAGGACAGGGAACCTATGGCTACACCTTC.

The rearrangement uses TRBV5-1 and TRBJ2-1; D not certain. Trimming pared 2 bases from V and 7 bases from J, leaving 19 bases between. Per the germline V gene, CDR1 is SGHRS and CDR2 is YFSETQ. The CDR3 is made up of 16 amino acids. The CDR3 sequence: CASSFYTPNRRNEQFF. CDR3 coding DNA: TGCGCCAGCAGCTTTTACACGCCGAACCGACGGAATGAGCAGTTCTTC. Full variable domain (outside the CDR3, taken from reference TRBV5-1 and TRBJ2-1): KAGVTQTPRYLIKTRGQQVTLSCSPISGHRSVSWYQQTPGQGLQFLFEYFSETQRNKGNFPGRFSGRQFSNSRSEMNVSTLELGDSALYLCASSFYTPNRRNEQFFGPGTRLTVL.

This chain uses TRBV5-5 with TRBJ2-1, with 9 bases lining up with TRBD2. CDR3 length: 15 amino acids. V shed 2 bases and J 9 bases; nucleotides not matched to a gene: 9. Germline CDR1 and CDR2: SGHKS and YYEKEE (reference sequence). The CDR3 sequence is CASSLFSGSRSEQFF. The CDR3 bases are TGTGCCAGCAGCTTATTTAGCGGGAGTCGGAGTGAGCAGTTCTTC.

The chain is built from TRBV5-4 and TRBJ2-7, with 10 bases fitting TRBD2. CDR1 and CDR2 (germline): SGHNT, YYREEE (reference sequence). The junction had 10 bases not matched to a gene; V was cut back by 4 bases and J by 0 bases. The CDR3 totals 17 residues. CDR3 residues: CASSPSSGRASSYEQYF. The DNA of the CDR3 is TGTGCCAGCAGCCCCTCAAGCGGGAGGGCCTCCTCCTACGAGCAGTACTTC.

The V call is TRBV6-2 or TRBV6-3, the J call TRBJ1-2; no firm D call. CDR3 length equals 12 residues. Trimming took 1 base from V and 8 from J, leaving 8 bases between them. CDR1 is MNHEY, CDR2 SVGEGT, per germline. The CDR3 bases are TGTGCCAGCAGTTACTACCCCGGCGGCTACACCTTC. The encoded protein is CASSYYPGGYTF.

This sequence joins TRBV24-1 and TRBJ1-1, with 8 positions matching TRBD1. The CDR3 runs to 14 residues. The germline V gene encodes CDR1 KGHDR and CDR2 SFDVKD. V was clipped by 5 bases and J by 1 base; unmatched bases: 2. Here the CDR3 DNA reads TGTGCCACCAGTGCAGGGGGCCGGAACACTGAAGCTTTCTTT. It encodes CATSAGGRNTEAFF.

This chain joins TRBV19 and TRBJ2-3; 9 bases align to TRBD2. The junction had 10 bases not matched to a gene; V was cut back by 5 bases and J by 4 bases. Germline assignment: CDR1 LNHDA and CDR2 SQIVND (reference sequence). This CDR3 contains 16 residues. For the CDR3, the DNA is TGTGCCAGTAGTTTCAGTGCGGGAGGGCCGGCAGATACGCAGTATTTT. It encodes CASSFSAGGPADTQYF. Full variable domain (outside the CDR3, taken from reference TRBV19 and TRBJ2-3): DGGITQSPKYLFRKEGQNVTLSCEQNLNHDAMYWYRQDPGQGLRLIYYSQIVNDFQKGDIAEGYSVSREKKESFPLTVTSAQKNPTAFYLCASSFSAGGPADTQYFGPGTRLTVL.

This sequence joins TRBV7-9 and TRBJ1-1; 8 nucleotides agree with TRBD1. V dropped 5 bases and J dropped 4; count of bases not matched to a gene: 6. Per the germline V gene, CDR1 is SEHNR and CDR2 is FQNEAQ (reference sequence). The CDR3 covers 14 residues. The CDR3 loop is CASSPRGRATEAFF. The CDR3 DNA follows: TGTGCCAGCAGCCCCAGGGGGCGGGCCACTGAAGCTTTCTTT.

The sample holds a few counts of this clonotype. The chain carries TRBV5-5 and TRBJ2-1; no clear D gene. CDR3 length: 15 amino acids. Per the germline V gene, CDR1 is SGHKS and CDR2 is YYEKEE (reference sequence). Trimming pared 1 base from V and 6 bases from J, leaving 14 bases between. CDR3 nucleotides: TGTGCCAGCAGCTTGTACCCGTTTATGAGCAATGAGCAGTTCTTC. Its protein is CASSLYPFMSNEQFF.